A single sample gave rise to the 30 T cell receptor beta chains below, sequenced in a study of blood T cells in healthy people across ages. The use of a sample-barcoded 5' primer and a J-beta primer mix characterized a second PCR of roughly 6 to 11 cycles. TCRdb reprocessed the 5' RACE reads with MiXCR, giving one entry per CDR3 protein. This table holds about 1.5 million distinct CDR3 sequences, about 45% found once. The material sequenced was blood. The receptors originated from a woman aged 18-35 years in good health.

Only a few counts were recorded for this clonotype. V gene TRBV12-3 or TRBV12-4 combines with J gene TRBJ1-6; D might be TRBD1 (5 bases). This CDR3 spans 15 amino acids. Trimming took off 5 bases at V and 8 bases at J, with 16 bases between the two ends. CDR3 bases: TGTGCCAGCAGTCAAGTAGGACGAGGGGATTCACCCCTCCACTTT. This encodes CASSQVGRGDSPLHF.

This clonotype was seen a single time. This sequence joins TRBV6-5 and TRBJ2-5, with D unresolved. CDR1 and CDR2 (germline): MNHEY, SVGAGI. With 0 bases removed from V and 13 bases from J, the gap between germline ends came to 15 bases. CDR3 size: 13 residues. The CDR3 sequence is CASSYSRQEKGYF. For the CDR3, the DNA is TGTGCCAGCAGTTACTCCCGCCAGGAGAAGGGGTACTTC.

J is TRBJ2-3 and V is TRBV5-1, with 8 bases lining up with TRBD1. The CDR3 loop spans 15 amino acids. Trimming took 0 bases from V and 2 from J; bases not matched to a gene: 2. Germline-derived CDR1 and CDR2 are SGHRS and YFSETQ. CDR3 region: CASSLDQGATDTQYF. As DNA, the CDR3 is TGCGCCAGCAGCTTGGACCAGGGGGCCACAGATACGCAGTATTTT.

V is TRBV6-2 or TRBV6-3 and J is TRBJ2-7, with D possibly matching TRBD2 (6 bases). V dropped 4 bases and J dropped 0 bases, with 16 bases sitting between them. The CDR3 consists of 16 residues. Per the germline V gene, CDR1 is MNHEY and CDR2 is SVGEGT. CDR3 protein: CASSSPPRESSYEQYF. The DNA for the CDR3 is TGTGCCAGCAGTTCCCCACCGCGGGAAAGCTCCTACGAGCAGTACTTC.

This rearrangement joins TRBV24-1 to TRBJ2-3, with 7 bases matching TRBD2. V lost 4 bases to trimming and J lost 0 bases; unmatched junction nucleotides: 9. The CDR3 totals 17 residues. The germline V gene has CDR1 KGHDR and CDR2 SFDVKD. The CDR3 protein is CATSEAAGYPSTDTQYF. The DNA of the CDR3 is TGTGCCACCAGTGAGGCAGCGGGGTACCCTAGCACAGATACGCAGTATTTT.

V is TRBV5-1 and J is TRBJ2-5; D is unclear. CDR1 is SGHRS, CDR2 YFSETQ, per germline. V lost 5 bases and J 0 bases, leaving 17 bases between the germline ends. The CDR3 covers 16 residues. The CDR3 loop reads CASRQRPTRDQETQYF. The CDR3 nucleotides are TGCGCCAGCAGACAGCGACCGACTCGGGACCAAGAGACCCAGTACTTC.

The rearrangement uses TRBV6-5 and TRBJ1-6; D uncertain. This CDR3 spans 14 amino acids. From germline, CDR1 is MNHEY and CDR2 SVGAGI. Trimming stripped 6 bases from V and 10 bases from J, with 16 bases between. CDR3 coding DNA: TGTGCCAGCAGCCTGGGCCGAACGGGGTCACCCCTCCACTTT. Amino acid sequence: CASSLGRTGSPLHF.

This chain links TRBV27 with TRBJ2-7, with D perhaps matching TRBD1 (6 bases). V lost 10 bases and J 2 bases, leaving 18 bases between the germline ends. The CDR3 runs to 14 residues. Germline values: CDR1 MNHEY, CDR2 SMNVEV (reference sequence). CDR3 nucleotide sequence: TGTGCCAACAGGTGGGCAGGGGTCACCTACGAGCAGTACTTC. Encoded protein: CANRWAGVTYEQYF.

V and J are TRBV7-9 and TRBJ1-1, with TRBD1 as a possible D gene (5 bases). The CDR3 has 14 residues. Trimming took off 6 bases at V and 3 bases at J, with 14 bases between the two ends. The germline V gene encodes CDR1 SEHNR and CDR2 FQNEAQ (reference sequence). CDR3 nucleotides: TGTGCCAGCAGATCTGGGGGTGGGGACACTGAAGCTTTCTTT. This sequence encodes CASRSGGGDTEAFF.

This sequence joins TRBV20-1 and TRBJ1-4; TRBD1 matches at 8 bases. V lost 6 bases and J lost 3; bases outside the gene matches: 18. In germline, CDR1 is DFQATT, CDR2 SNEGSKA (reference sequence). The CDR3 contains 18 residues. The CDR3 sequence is CSAPQFARGQIANEKLFF. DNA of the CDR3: TGCAGTGCCCCCCAGTTCGCCAGGGGGCAGATTGCTAATGAAAAACTGTTTTTT.

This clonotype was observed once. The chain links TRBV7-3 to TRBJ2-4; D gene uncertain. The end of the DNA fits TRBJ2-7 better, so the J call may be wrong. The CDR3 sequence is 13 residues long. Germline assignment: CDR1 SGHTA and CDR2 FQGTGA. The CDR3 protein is CASSLDLFSEQYF. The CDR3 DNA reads TGTGCCAGCAGCCTAGATCTGTTCAGCGAGCAGTACTTC.

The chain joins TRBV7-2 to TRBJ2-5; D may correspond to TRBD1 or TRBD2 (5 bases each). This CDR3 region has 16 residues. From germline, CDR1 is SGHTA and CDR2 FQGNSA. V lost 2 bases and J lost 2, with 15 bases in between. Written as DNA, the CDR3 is TGTGCCAGCAGCTTATCATTTGTGGGGGTGCAAGAGACCCAGTACTTC. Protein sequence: CASSLSFVGVQETQYF.

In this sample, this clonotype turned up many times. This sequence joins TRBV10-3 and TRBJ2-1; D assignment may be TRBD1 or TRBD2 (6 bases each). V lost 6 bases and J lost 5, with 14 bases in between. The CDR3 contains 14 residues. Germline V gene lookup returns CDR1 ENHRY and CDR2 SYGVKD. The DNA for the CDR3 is TGTGCCATCAGACTCGGGGGCCGGGACAATGAGCAGTTCTTC. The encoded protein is CAIRLGGRDNEQFF.

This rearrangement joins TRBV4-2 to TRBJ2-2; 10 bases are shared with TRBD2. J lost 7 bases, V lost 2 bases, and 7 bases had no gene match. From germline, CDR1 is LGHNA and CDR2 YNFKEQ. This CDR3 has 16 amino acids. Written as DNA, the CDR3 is TGTGCCAGCAGCCAAATTCTAGCGGGAGTCTACGGGGAGCTGTTTTTT. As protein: CASSQILAGVYGELFF.

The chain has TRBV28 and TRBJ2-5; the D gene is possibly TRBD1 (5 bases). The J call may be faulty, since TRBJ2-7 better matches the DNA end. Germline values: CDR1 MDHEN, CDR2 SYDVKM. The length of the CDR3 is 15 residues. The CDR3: CASSSYPARGYEQYF. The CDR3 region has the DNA TGTGCCAGCAGTTCATACCCGGCTAGGGGATACGAGCAGTACTTC.

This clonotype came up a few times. CDR3 protein: CSVQEWTGPYTF. As DNA, the CDR3 is TGCAGCGTACAAGAGTGGACAGGTCCTTACACCTTC. V and J are TRBV29-1 and TRBJ1-2; TRBD1 matches at 7 bases. Germline CDR1 is SQVTM and CDR2 is ANQGSEA. J gave up 11 bases and V 6 bases, and 12 bases lay outside the gene matches. This CDR3 is built from 12 residues.

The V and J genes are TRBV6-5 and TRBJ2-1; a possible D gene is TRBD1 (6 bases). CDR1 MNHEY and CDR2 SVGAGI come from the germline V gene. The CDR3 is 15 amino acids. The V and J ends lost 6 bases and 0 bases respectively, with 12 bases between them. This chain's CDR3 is CASRQGSRSYNEQFF. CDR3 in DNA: TGTGCCAGCAGACAGGGTAGCCGCTCCTACAATGAGCAGTTCTTC.

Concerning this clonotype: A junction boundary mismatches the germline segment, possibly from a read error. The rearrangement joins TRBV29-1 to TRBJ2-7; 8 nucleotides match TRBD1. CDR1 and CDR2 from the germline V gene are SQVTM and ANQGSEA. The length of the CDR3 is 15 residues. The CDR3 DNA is TGCGGCGTTGAAGATCCCCAGGGGGCCCCCTACGAGCAGTACTTC. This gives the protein CGVEDPQGAPYEQYF.

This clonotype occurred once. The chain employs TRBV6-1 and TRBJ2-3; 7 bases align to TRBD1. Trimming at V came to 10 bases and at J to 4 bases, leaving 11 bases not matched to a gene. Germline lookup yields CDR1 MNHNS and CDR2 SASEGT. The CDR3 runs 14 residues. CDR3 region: CATDKTGISDTQYF. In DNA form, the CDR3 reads TGTGCCACGGACAAGACAGGGATCTCAGATACGCAGTATTTT.

The CDR3: CASSLTGKNTGELFF. The CDR3, as DNA: TGTGCCAGCAGTTTAACAGGGAAGAACACCGGGGAGCTGTTTTTT. The gene calls are TRBV28 and TRBJ2-2, with D possibly matching TRBD1 (6 bases). The CDR3 runs to 15 residues. The V gene lost 2 bases and the J gene lost 1 base, with 8 bases spanning the gap. CDR1 and CDR2 from the germline V gene are MDHEN and SYDVKM.

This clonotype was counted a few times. The CDR3 sequence is CASSAKTTGGRNSPLHF. In DNA form, the CDR3 reads TGTGCCAGCAGCGCCAAAACCACAGGGGGCCGGAATTCACCCCTCCACTTT. The V gene is TRBV9, the J gene TRBJ1-6; 9 bases are shared with TRBD1. Germline V gene data show CDR1 as SGDLS and CDR2 as YYNGEE. This CDR3 spans 17 amino acids. Trimming removed 3 bases from V and 7 bases from J; junction bases left unmatched: 11.

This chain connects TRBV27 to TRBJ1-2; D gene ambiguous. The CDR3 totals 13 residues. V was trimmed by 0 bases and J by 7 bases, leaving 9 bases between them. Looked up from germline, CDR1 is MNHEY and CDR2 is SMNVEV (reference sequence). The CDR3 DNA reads TGTGCCAGCAGTTTATCGGCGAGGGCTGGCTACACCTTC. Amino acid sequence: CASSLSARAGYTF.

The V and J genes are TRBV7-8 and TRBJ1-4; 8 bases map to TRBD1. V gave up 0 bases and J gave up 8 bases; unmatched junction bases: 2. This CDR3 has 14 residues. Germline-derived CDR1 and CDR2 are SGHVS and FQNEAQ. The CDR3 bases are TGTGCCAGCAGCTTAGCTGGACAGGGAGAAAAACTGTTTTTT. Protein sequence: CASSLAGQGEKLFF. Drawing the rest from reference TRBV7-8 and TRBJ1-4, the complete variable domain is GAGVSQSPRYKVAKRGQDVALRCDPISGHVSLFWYQQALGQGPEFLTYFQNEAQLDKSGLPSDRFFAERPEGSVSTLKIQRTQQEDSAVYLCASSLAGQGEKLFFGSGTQLSVL.

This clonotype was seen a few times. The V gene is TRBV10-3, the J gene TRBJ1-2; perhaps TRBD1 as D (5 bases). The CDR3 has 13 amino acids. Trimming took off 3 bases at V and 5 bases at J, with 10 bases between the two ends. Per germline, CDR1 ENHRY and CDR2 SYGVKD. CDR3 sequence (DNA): TGTGCCATCAGTGACAGGGTAAAATATGGCTACACCTTC. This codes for CAISDRVKYGYTF.

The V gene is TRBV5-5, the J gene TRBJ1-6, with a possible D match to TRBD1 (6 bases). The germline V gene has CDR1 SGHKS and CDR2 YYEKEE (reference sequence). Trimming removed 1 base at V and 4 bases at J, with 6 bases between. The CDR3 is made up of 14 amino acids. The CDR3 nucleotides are TGTGCCAGCAGCTTGACAGGGTATAATTCACCCCTCCACTTT. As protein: CASSLTGYNSPLHF.

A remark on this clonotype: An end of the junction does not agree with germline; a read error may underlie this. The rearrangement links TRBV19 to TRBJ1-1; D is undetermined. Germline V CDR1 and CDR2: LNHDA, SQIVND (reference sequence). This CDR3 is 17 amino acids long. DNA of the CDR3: TGTGCCAGTAGTGTCGAATGGAAACTCACTTTCGGCACTGAATCTTTCTTT. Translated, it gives CASSVEWKLTFGTESFF.

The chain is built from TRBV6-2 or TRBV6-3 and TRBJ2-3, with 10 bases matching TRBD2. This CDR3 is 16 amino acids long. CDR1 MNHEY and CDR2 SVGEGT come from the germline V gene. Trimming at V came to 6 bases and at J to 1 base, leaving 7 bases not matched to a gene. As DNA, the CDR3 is TGTGCCAGCAGCCTACCCAGCGGGGGGGGCACAGATACGCAGTATTTT. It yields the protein CASSLPSGGGTDTQYF.

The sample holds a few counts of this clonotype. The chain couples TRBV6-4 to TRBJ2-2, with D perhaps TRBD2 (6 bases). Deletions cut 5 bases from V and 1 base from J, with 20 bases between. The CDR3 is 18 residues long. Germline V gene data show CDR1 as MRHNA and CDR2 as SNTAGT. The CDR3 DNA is TGTGCCAGCAGTCCCGGGCCAATTGGGACTCTGAACACCGGGGAGCTGTTTTTT. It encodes CASSPGPIGTLNTGELFF.

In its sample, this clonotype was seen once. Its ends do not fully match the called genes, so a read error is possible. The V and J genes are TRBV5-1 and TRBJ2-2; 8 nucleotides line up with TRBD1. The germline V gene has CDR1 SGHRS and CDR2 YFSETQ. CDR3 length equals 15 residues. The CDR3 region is CARSFQGADTGELFF. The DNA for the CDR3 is TGCGCCCGCAGCTTCCAGGGGGCAGACACCGGGGAGCTGTTTTTT. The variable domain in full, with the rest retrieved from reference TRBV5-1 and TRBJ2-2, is KAGVTQTPRYLIKTRGQQVTLSCSPISGHRSVSWYQQTPGQGLQFLFEYFSETQRNKGNFPGRFSGRQFSNSRSEMNVSTLELGDSALYLCARSFQGADTGELFFGEGSRLTVL.

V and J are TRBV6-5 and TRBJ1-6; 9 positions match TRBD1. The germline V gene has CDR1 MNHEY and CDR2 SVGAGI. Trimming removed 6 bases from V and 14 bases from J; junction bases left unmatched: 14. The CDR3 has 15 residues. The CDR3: CASSPPWTGVWTLHF. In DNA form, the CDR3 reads TGTGCCAGCAGCCCACCTTGGACAGGGGTTTGGACCCTCCACTTT.